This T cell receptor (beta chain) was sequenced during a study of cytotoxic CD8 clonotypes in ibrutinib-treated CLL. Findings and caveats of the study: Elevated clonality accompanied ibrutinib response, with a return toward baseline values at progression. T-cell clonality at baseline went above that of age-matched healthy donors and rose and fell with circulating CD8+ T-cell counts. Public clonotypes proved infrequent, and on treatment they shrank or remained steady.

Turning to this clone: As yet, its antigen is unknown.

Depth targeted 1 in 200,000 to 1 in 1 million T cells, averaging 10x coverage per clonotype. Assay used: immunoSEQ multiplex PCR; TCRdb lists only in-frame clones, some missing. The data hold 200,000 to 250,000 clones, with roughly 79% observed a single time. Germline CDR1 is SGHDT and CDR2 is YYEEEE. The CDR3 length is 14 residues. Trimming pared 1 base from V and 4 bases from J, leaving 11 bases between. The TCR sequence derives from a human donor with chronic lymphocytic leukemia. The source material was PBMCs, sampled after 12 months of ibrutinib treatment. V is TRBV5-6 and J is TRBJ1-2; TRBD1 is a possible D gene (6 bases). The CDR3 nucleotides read TGTGCCAGCAGCTTGCAGGGGCGAAGCTATGGCTACACCTTC. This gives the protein CASSLQGRSYGYTF.